This T cell receptor (beta chain) was recorded in a study of T cell responses to AZD1222 COVID-19 vaccine. Study details: Doses given second, at about 4 or about 12 weeks, were pooled.

Using immunoSEQ multiplex PCR, the repertoire was profiled, and TCRdb retains in-frame clones only, with some absent. The sample includes 120,000 or so clones, around 92% of them seen just once. On this clone: The antigen is not known.

The ends were cut back, 2 bases at V and 2 bases at J, with 6 bases in the middle. CDR1 MNHEY and CDR2 SVGAGI come from the germline V gene. The CDR3 length is 13 residues. Study results and caveats: Seropositive AZD1222 recipients at baseline numbered only six or seven. Spike was spanned by vaccine-associated CD4 TCRs, which were dominant at 160-218 and 743-854. Sampling that yielded the repertoires occurred only after the peak T cell response.

This rearrangement joins TRBV6-5 to TRBJ1-1; D remains unclear. This sequence originates from an adult in good health. The material was peripheral blood, obtained on day 0 of AZD1222 vaccination. Written as DNA, the CDR3 is TGTGCCAGCAGTTACGGGGATAACACTGAAGCTTTCTTT. Amino acid sequence: CASSYGDNTEAFF.